Listed here are 22 T cell receptor beta chains from one sample, sequenced in a study of blood T cell repertoires in COVID-19. Using immunoSEQ multiplex PCR, the repertoire was profiled, and TCRdb retains in-frame clones only, with some absent. The sample comprises fewer than 120,000 clones, roughly 87% of which are singletons, and around 4.4% rests with the top ten. The sequencing sample was made of peripheral blood. These TCRs come from a human donor in a cohort sampled during active COVID-19.

The V and J genes are TRBV28 and TRBJ2-4, with TRBD1 matching over 8 bases. V shed 5 bases, J shed 0 bases, and the junction held 6 bases outside the gene matches. This CDR3 contains 16 residues. Per the germline V gene, CDR1 is MDHEN and CDR2 is SYDVKM. The CDR3 DNA is TGTGCCAGCAGTAAGTCAGGGGGCTTAGCCAAAAACATTCAGTACTTC. This encodes CASSKSGGLAKNIQYF.

The V call is TRBV24-1, the J call TRBJ2-1, with 8 bases aligning to TRBD1. Germline values: CDR1 KGHDR, CDR2 SFDVKD. The CDR3 runs to 18 residues. The trim removed 5 bases at V and 4 bases at J, leaving 15 bases unmatched. This CDR3 is CATSGPRGAGGSYNEQFF. DNA for the CDR3: TGTGCCACCAGTGGCCCCAGGGGAGCAGGGGGCTCTTACAATGAGCAGTTCTTC.

This clone occurred once. The genes are TRBV4-1 and TRBJ1-2, with 7 bases aligning to TRBD1. This CDR3 has 15 residues. Trimming at V came to 5 bases and at J to 5 bases, leaving 11 bases not matched to a gene. CDR1 and CDR2 from the germline V gene are MGHRA and YSYEKL. DNA of the CDR3: TGCGCCAGCAGCATTCCCCTGACAGGGAGTTATGGCTACACCTTC. This codes for CASSIPLTGSYGYTF.

This clone was counted ten times or more. The rearrangement links TRBV6-5 to TRBJ1-2; D gene uncertain. CDR3 length: 14 residues. Looked up from germline, CDR1 is MNHEY and CDR2 is SVGAGI. V was trimmed by 7 bases and J by 8 bases, leaving 20 bases between them. The CDR3 region is CASTGREWSGGYTF. The CDR3 coding sequence is TGTGCCAGCACCGGTAGGGAGTGGAGTGGCGGCTACACCTTC.

The rearrangement links TRBV18 to TRBJ1-1; D is perhaps TRBD1 (5 bases). The V gene's germline CDR1 is KGHSH and CDR2 LQKENI. V was clipped by 3 bases and J by 4 bases, with 12 bases between them. CDR3 length: 14 amino acids. Written as DNA, the CDR3 is TGTGCCAGCTCACCGGGACTTCAGTCCACTGAAGCTTTCTTT. This codes for CASSPGLQSTEAFF. Filled out from reference TRBV18 and TRBJ1-1, the complete variable domain reads NAGVMQNPRHLVRRRGQEARLRCSPMKGHSHVYWYRQLPEEGLKFMVYLQKENIIDESGMPKERFSAEFPKEGPSILRIQQVVRGDSAAYFCASSPGLQSTEAFFGQGTRLTVV.

The V gene is TRBV19, the J gene TRBJ1-5, with D tentatively TRBD1 (5 bases). Germline CDR1 LNHDA, CDR2 SQIVND (reference sequence). The CDR3 covers 15 residues. The V gene lost 2 bases and the J gene lost 4 bases, with 12 bases spanning the gap. Written as DNA, the CDR3 is TGTGCCAGTAGTATAACCAACCAGGGAAATCAGCCCCAGCATTTT. Its protein is CASSITNQGNQPQHF.

This clone was counted once. The chain joins TRBV7-2 to TRBJ2-1; D ambiguous. The V and J ends lost 2 bases and 8 bases respectively, with 13 bases between them. CDR1 and CDR2 (germline): SGHTA, FQGNSA. The CDR3 sequence is 14 residues long. The CDR3 loop is CASSLSIKRDEQFF. The CDR3 bases are TGTGCCAGCAGCTTAAGTATTAAACGAGATGAGCAGTTCTTC.

The chain joins TRBV30 to TRBJ2-7, with D perhaps TRBD1 (5 bases). The V and J ends lost 1 base and 3 bases respectively, with 10 bases between them. This CDR3 is 13 amino acids long. Germline lookup yields CDR1 GTSNPN and CDR2 SVGIG (reference sequence). In DNA form, the CDR3 reads TGTGCCTGGAGTGGACAGATCGGCTACGAGCAGTACTTC. It is translated as CAWSGQIGYEQYF.

The chain employs TRBV4-2 and TRBJ1-2, with D unresolved. Germline CDR1 LGHNA, CDR2 YNFKEQ. V lost 0 bases, J lost 5 bases, and 7 bases lay in between. This CDR3 comprises 13 residues. The CDR3 sequence: CASSQESQYGYTF. The CDR3 coding sequence is TGTGCCAGCAGCCAAGAGTCGCAGTATGGCTACACCTTC.

This clone appeared a single time. The chain has TRBV18 and TRBJ1-1; D call uncertain. Germline CDR1 is KGHSH and CDR2 is LQKENI. V lost 6 bases and J 0 bases, leaving 11 bases between the germline ends. The CDR3 covers 14 residues. CDR3 in DNA: TGTGCCAGCTCCCTCCAGGCCATGAACACTGAAGCTTTCTTT. Its protein product is CASSLQAMNTEAFF.

The rearrangement uses TRBV5-1 and TRBJ1-1, with 8 bases aligning to TRBD1. The J segment lost 1 base and the V segment lost 3 bases, leaving 5 bases of the junction unmatched. Germline loops: CDR1 SGHRS, CDR2 YFSETQ. CDR3 length: 15 residues. CDR3 protein: CASSWTGTGNTEAFF. CDR3 nucleotides: TGCGCCAGCAGCTGGACCGGGACAGGGAACACTGAAGCTTTCTTT. The complete variable domain, with remaining parts taken from reference TRBV5-1 and TRBJ1-1, reads KAGVTQTPRYLIKTRGQQVTLSCSPISGHRSVSWYQQTPGQGLQFLFEYFSETQRNKGNFPGRFSGRQFSNSRSEMNVSTLELGDSALYLCASSWTGTGNTEAFFGQGTRLTVV.

The chain carries TRBV7-3 and TRBJ2-3; TRBD2 matches 10 bases. CDR3 length: 18 residues. Unmatched junction bases numbered 12, after V lost 5 bases and J lost 1 base. Per the germline V gene, CDR1 is SGHTA and CDR2 is FQGTGA. The CDR3 DNA reads as TGTGCCAGCAGCCCACTAGCGGGGACTCTATCGGGCACAGATACGCAGTATTTT. This sequence encodes CASSPLAGTLSGTDTQYF.

This chain joins TRBV27 and TRBJ1-1; no reliable D call. Trimming removed 0 bases from V and 1 base from J, with 27 bases in between. Germline CDR1 and CDR2: MNHEY and SMNVEV (reference sequence). CDR3 length: 21 residues. In nucleotides, the CDR3 is TGTGCCAGCAGTTTATCCAGTTGGTCTGGGTGGAGTAGGATCGGGAACACTGAAGCTTTCTTT. It is translated as CASSLSSWSGWSRIGNTEAFF.

The V and J genes are TRBV27 and TRBJ1-2, with 7 bases aligning to TRBD1. This CDR3 has 15 residues. V shed 4 bases and J 4 bases; nucleotides not matched to a gene: 9. Germline-derived CDR1 and CDR2 are MNHEY and SMNVEV (reference sequence). The CDR3 loop is CASSSLQGLSYGYTF. The CDR3, as DNA: TGTGCCAGCAGTTCTTTACAGGGGCTATCCTATGGCTACACCTTC.

The chain carries TRBV6-5 and TRBJ2-3; D gene unclear. This CDR3 has 14 residues. Per germline, CDR1 MNHEY and CDR2 SVGAGI. V was shortened by 6 bases and J by 0 bases, with 10 bases between the two germline ends. The CDR3 DNA follows: TGTGCCAGCAGACCACGGAGAAGCACAGATACGCAGTATTTT. It encodes CASRPRRSTDTQYF.

The rearrangement links TRBV19 to TRBJ1-2; D remains unclear. The CDR3 runs 13 residues. Germline CDR1 is LNHDA and CDR2 is SQIVND (reference sequence). V was trimmed by 1 base and J by 6 bases, leaving 9 bases between them. For the CDR3, the DNA is TGTGCCAGTAGTATAGGGACCGGGGATGGCTACACCTTC. Encoded protein: CASSIGTGDGYTF.

This chain uses TRBV27 with TRBJ2-2; possibly TRBD2 for D (6 bases). In germline, CDR1 is MNHEY, CDR2 SMNVEV (reference sequence). V lost 11 bases to trimming and J lost 2 bases, with 12 bases between them. The CDR3 totals 13 residues. The CDR3 here is CAAGRGNTGELFF. The CDR3 DNA reads as TGTGCCGCAGGGCGGGGAAACACCGGGGAGCTGTTTTTT.

The chain joins TRBV5-1 to TRBJ2-5; tentatively, D is TRBD2 (5 bases). CDR1 is SGHRS, CDR2 YFSETQ, per germline. Between the trimmed V and J ends, which lost 6 bases and 1 base, there was a span of 22 bases. This CDR3 spans 17 amino acids. The CDR3 region is CASILGARESGQETQYF. CDR3 DNA: TGCGCCAGCATCCTCGGCGCTAGGGAGTCGGGCCAAGAGACCCAGTACTTC.

The CDR3 region is CASSTRTGQDTQYF. CDR3 bases: TGTGCCAGTAGTACCCGGACAGGGCAAGATACGCAGTATTTT. The chain has TRBV19 and TRBJ2-3; TRBD1 matches at 8 bases. Germline V gene lookup returns CDR1 LNHDA and CDR2 SQIVND (reference sequence). The CDR3 covers 14 residues. V shed 4 bases and J 5 bases; nucleotides not matched to a gene: 5.

With regard to this clone: The sample has other DNA sequences that encode this CDR3 too. The chain uses TRBV28 and TRBJ2-3, with 7 bases lining up with TRBD1. The junction had 3 bases not matched to a gene; V was cut back by 6 bases and J by 0 bases. The CDR3 has 14 amino acids. Germline V gene data show CDR1 as MDHEN and CDR2 as SYDVKM. The CDR3 reads CASRTTGSTDTQYF. The CDR3 DNA reads TGTGCCAGCAGAACGACAGGGAGCACAGATACGCAGTATTTT.

The V call is TRBV5-1, the J call TRBJ2-2, with 7 bases lining up with TRBD1. Germline-derived CDR1 and CDR2 are SGHRS and YFSETQ. Trimming at V came to 0 bases and at J to 6 bases, leaving 17 bases not matched to a gene. The CDR3 loop spans 19 amino acids. The CDR3 region is CASSLAGGQGQRPSGELFF. The CDR3 DNA reads as TGCGCCAGCAGCTTGGCCGGCGGTCAGGGACAGCGACCCTCCGGGGAGCTGTTTTTT.

The genes are TRBV27 and TRBJ2-2, with a tentative D call TRBD1 (5 bases). Germline V gene lookup returns CDR1 MNHEY and CDR2 SMNVEV (reference sequence). Deletions cut 4 bases from V and 1 base from J, with 7 bases between. There are 14 residues in the CDR3. DNA of the CDR3: TGTGCCAGCAGTTCCAGGGAGAACACCGGGGAGCTGTTTTTT. It codes for CASSSRENTGELFF.